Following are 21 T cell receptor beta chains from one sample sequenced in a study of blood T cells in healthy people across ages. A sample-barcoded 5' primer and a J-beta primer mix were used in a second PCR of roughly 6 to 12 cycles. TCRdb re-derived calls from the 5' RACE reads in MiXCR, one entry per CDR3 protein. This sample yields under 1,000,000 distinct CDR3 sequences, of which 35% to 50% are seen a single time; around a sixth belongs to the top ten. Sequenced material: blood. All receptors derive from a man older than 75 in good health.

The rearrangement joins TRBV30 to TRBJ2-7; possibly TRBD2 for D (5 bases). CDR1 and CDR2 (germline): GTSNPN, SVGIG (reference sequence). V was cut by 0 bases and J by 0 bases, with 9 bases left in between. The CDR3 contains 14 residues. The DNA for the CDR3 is TGTGCCTGGAGTGTACGGGGTGTCTCCTACGAGCAGTACTTC. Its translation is CAWSVRGVSYEQYF.

CDR3 amino acids: CASSLSGRSTYEQYF. CDR3 nucleotides: TGTGCCAGCAGCCTTAGCGGGAGGTCCACCTACGAGCAGTACTTC. The chain employs TRBV3-1 and TRBJ2-7, with TRBD2 identical over 10 bases. Trimming cost V 4 bases and J 2 bases; bases outside gene matches: 5. CDR3 size: 15 residues. Germline V gives CDR1 LGHDT, CDR2 YNNKEL (reference sequence).

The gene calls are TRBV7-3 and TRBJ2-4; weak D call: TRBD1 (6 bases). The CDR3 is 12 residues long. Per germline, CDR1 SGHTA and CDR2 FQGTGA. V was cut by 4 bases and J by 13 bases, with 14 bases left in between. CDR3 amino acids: CASSSSGDKQYF. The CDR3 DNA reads TGTGCCAGCAGCTCCTCCGGGGACAAGCAGTACTTC.

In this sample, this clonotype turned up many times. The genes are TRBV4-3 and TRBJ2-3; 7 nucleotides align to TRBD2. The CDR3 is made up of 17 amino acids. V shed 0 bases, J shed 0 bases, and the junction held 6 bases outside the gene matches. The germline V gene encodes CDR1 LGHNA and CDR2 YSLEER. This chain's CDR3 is CASSQDRASGSTDTQYF. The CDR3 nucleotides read TGCGCCAGCAGCCAAGATCGGGCTAGCGGTAGCACAGATACGCAGTATTTT.

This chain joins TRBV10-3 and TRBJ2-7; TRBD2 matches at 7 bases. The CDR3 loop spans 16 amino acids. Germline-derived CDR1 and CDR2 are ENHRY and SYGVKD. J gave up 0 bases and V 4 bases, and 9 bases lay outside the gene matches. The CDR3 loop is CAISAPAGRNSYEQYF. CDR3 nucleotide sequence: TGTGCCATCAGTGCCCCAGCGGGGCGAAACTCCTACGAGCAGTACTTC.

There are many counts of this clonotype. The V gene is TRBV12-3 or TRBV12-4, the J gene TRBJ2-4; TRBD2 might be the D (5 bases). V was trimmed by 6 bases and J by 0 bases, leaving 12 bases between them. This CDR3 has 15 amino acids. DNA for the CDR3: TGTGCCAGCAGGCCTAGAGCGGTAGCCAAAAACATTCAGTACTTC. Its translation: CASRPRAVAKNIQYF.

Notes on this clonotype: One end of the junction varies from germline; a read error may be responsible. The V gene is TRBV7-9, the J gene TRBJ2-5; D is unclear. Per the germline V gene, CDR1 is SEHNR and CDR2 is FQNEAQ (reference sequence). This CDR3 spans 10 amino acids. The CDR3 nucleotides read TGTGCCAGCAGCACAGAGGCCCAGTACTTC. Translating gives CASSTEAQYF.

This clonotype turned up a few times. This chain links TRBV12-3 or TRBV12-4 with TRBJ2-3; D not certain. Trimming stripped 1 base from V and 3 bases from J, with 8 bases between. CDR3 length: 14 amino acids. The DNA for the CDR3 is TGTGCCAGCAGTTTAGGCGGCACGACAGATACGCAGTATTTT. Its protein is CASSLGGTTDTQYF.

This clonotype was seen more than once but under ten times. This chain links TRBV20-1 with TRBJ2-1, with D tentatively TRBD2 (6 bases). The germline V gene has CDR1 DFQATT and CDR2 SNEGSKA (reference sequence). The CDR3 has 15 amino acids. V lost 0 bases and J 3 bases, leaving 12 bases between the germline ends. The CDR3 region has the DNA TGCAGTGCTAGAGATCTCAATAGCGGCTACAATGAGCAGTTCTTC. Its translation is CSARDLNSGYNEQFF.

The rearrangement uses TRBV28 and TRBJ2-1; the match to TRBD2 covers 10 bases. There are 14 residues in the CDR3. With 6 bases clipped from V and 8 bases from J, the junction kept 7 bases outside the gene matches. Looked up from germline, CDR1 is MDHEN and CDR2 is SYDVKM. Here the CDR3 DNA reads TGTGCCAGCAGCTGGGGAGCGGGAGGGCATGAGCAGTTCTTC. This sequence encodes CASSWGAGGHEQFF. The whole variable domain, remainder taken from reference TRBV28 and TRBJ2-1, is DVKVTQSSRYLVKRTGEKVFLECVQDMDHENMFWYRQDPGLGLRLIYFSYDVKMKEKGDIPEGYSVSREKKERFSLILESASTNQTSMYLCASSWGAGGHEQFFGPGTRLTVL.

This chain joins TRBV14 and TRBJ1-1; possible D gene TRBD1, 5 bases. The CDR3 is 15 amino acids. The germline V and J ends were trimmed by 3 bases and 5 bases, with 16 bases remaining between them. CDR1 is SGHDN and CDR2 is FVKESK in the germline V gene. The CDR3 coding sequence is TGTGCCAGCAGCCAGCCCGGGTCGGGACGGACTGAAGCTTTCTTT. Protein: CASSQPGSGRTEAFF.

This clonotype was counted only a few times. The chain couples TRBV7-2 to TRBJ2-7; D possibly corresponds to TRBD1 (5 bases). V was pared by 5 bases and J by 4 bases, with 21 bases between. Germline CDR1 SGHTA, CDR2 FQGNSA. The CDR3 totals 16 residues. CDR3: CASSQHPVGQGYEQYF. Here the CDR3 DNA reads TGTGCCAGCAGCCAGCATCCGGTCGGGCAGGGATACGAGCAGTACTTC.

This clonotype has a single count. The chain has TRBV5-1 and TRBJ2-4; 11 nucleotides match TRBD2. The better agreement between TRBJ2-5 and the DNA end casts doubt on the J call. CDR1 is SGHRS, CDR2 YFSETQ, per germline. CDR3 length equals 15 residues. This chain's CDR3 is CASSLTSGSWGTQYF. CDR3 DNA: TGCGCCAGCAGCTTAACTAGCGGGAGTTGGGGGACCCAGTACTTC.

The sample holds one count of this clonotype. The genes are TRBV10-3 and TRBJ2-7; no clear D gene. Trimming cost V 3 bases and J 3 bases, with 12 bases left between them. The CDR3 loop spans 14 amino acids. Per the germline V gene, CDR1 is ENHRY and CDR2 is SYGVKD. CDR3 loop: CAISEAGWVYEQYF. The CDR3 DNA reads TGTGCCATCAGTGAAGCAGGTTGGGTCTACGAGCAGTACTTC.

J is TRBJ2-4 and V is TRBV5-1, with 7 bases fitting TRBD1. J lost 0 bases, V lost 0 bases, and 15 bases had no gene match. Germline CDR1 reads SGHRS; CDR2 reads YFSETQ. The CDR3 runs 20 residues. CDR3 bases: TGCGCCAGCAGCTTGGGGGGTTTTAGGACAGGTCGACTAGCCAAAAACATTCAGTACTTC. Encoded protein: CASSLGGFRTGRLAKNIQYF.

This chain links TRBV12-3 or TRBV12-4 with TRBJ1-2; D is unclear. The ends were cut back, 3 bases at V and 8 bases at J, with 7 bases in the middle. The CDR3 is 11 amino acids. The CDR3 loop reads CASSFPRGYTF. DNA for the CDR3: TGTGCCAGCAGTTTTCCCCGCGGCTACACCTTC.

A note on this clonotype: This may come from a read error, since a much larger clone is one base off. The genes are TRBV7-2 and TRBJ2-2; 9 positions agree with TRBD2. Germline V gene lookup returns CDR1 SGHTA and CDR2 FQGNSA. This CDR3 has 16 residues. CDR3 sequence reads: CASSVGLALNTEELFF. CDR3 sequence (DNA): TGTGCCAGCAGCGTCGGACTAGCGCTGAACACCGAGGAGCTGTTTTTT.

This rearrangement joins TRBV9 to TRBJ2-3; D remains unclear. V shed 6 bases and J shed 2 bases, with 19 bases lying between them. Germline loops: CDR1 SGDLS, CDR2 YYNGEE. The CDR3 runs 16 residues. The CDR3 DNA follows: TGTGCCAGCACCCCTTACCAGGACGCCTTCACAGATACGCAGTATTTT. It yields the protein CASTPYQDAFTDTQYF.

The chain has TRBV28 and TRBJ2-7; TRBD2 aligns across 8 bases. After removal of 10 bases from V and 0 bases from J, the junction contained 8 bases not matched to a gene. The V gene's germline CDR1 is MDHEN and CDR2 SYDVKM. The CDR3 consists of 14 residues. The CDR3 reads CATASGYSSYEQYF. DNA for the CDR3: TGTGCCACCGCTAGCGGGTACAGCTCCTACGAGCAGTACTTC.

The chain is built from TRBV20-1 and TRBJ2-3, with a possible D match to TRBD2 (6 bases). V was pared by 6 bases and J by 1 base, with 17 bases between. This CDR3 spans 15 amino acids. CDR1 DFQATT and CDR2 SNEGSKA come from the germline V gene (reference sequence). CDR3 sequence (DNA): TGCAGTGCACGGGACCTAGCGTCTCGCACAGATACGCAGTATTTT. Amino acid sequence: CSARDLASRTDTQYF.

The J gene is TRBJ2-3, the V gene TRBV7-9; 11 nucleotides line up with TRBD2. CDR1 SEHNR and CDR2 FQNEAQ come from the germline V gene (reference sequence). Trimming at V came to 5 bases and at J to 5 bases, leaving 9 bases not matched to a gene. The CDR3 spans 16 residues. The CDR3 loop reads CASSPFTSGSKDTQYF. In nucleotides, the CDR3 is TGTGCCAGCAGCCCCTTCACTAGCGGGAGTAAAGATACGCAGTATTTT.